The clone carrying this T cell receptor beta chain was recorded many times. This sample is drawn from a study of T cells in Graves' hyperthyroidism and ophthalmopathy. Template material for amplifying TCR beta CDR3 regions consisted of RNA transcripts. Primed by the HTBI set, a first-round RT-PCR was run on the TCR CDR3. TCRdb re-derived calls from the multiplex PCR reads in MiXCR, one entry per CDR3 protein. The sample lists more than 250,000 distinct CDR3 sequences; roughly 15% were seen once. The sample comprised blood. This TCR was recovered from a woman in her forties or fifties with Graves' hyperthyroidism that later progressed to Graves' ophthalmopathy.

The CDR3 DNA reads TGTGCCAGCAGCCAACGGAGGCCGGGCCTCGGCCCAGAGACCCAGTACTTC. Amino acid sequence: CASSQRRPGLGPETQYF. The chain recombines TRBV3-1 with TRBJ2-5, with D possibly TRBD2 on 5 matching bases. CDR1 and CDR2 from the germline V gene are LGHDT and YNNKEL (reference sequence). The CDR3 extends over 17 amino acids. Between the trimmed V and J ends, which lost 2 bases and 4 bases, there was a span of 20 bases.